The entry below describes one T cell receptor (beta chain). This clonotype was seen repeatedly, ten times or more. The clone's antigen remains unknown. No much larger clone exists at a distance of one base, and base qualities are not known. Germline trimming amounts to 5 bases on V and 4 bases on J, with 13 as the count of junction bases outside the gene matches. Looking up the germline V gene (reference sequence) yields CDR1 DFQATT and CDR2 SNEGSKA. The cysteine opens and the phenylalanine closes a CDR3 of 16 amino acids. Of all the DNA, just the CDR3 is kept, 48 bases in frame from base 1. This sample was included in a study of CD8 T cells in ankylosing spondylitis (dated by TCRdb to about 2017). Looking at the study overall: T cell receptor beta repertoires were profiled in healthy donors and ankylosing spondylitis patients so that disease-linked TCR variants could be found. Peripheral blood was sampled, and synovial fluid was additionally collected from ankylosing spondylitis patients. The whole study cohort included 95 to 130 healthy donors and 25 ankylosing spondylitis patients. Study-wide conclusions, independent of this receptor: Some motif variants had previously been reported in the synovial fluid and blood of reactive arthritis patients, which suggests shared mechanisms of disease initiation. The disease-linked clones showed a CD8+ phenotype and occurred at relatively low frequencies in peripheral blood. A TCR beta motif made up of eight or nine highly homologous amino acid variants appeared to be characteristic of blood from ankylosing spondylitis patients. The disease-linked clones were reported as significantly enriched in matched synovial fluid samples from ankylosing spondylitis patients.

Sequencing was carried out with an Illumina HiSeq 2500. Quantitative 5'-RACE with molecular barcodes was the method used to prepare the TCR beta libraries. As for the authors' bioinformatics: A new computational method based on a probabilistic model of VDJ rearrangement was used to identify disease-linked TCR variants. In TCRdb, the public reads were trimmed at Q25 with fastp and aligned with MiXCR, with productive beta chains retained. Each CDR3 protein appears once, grouped with its most common genes and DNA. The V and J calls were not made by the authors but by TCRdb's processing. The sample data list tens of thousands of distinct CDR3 sequences, and about 11% of these were observed just once. The top ten clones comprise 1.4% of the sample.

Source material: blood, either unsorted or a sorted T cell fraction (not recorded which). The chain is encoded by TRBV20-1 joined to TRBJ2-1; 8 bases in between match TRBD1. The receptor's source is a male donor with ankylosing spondylitis or in good health (not recorded which). The CDR3 protein sequence reads: CSALTDQGAEYNEQFF. The DNA is TGCAGTGCTCTAACTGACCAGGGGGCAGAATACAATGAGCAGTTCTTC.